Each of the 15 T cell receptor beta chains below was sequenced from the same sample in a study of T cells in Graves' hyperthyroidism and ophthalmopathy. TCR beta CDR3 regions were amplified from RNA. During a first-round RT-PCR of the TCR CDR3, the HTBI primer set was used. One entry per CDR3 protein results from TCRdb running MiXCR on the multiplex PCR reads. The sample contains a few hundred thousand distinct CDR3 sequences, approximately 23% of which appear only once. Specimen: blood. The receptors shown here come from a woman in her seventies with Graves' ophthalmopathy.

CDR3 in amino acids: CATSRDYSRTGQNIQYF. CDR3 nucleotide sequence: TGTGCCACCAGCAGAGATTATAGTAGAACAGGGCAGAACATTCAGTACTTC. The V gene is TRBV15, the J gene TRBJ2-4; tentatively, D is TRBD1 (6 bases). The germline V and J ends were trimmed by 0 bases and 7 bases, with 19 bases remaining between them. Germline CDR1 and CDR2: LNHNV and YYDKDF (reference sequence). This CDR3 has 17 residues.

This clonotype was counted only a few times. The chain uses TRBV7-2 and TRBJ2-7, with D perhaps matching TRBD2 (6 bases). Germline V gene data show CDR1 as SGHTA and CDR2 as FQGNSA. The CDR3 loop spans 15 amino acids. V was trimmed by 6 bases and J by 0 bases, leaving 15 bases between them. The CDR3 DNA reads as TGTGCCAGCAGTCCAACTAGCTTTAGCTCCTACGAGCAGTACTTC. Amino acids: CASSPTSFSSYEQYF.

This clonotype was counted ten times or more. Here the CDR3 reads CASSDSGQGTREQFF. In nucleotides, the CDR3 is TGTGCCAGCAGTGATAGCGGACAGGGAACGCGGGAGCAGTTCTTC. J is TRBJ2-1 and V is TRBV2; 8 nucleotides match TRBD1. Trimming at V came to 3 bases and at J to 10 bases, leaving 11 bases not matched to a gene. Germline lookup yields CDR1 SNHLY and CDR2 FYNNEI. The CDR3 totals 15 residues.

This chain joins TRBV6-1 and TRBJ1-3; D gene uncertain. CDR1 MNHNS and CDR2 SASEGT come from the germline V gene. Trimming pared 10 bases from V and 0 bases from J, leaving 22 bases between. The CDR3 spans 17 residues. In nucleotides, the CDR3 is TGTGCCAACCGTCCGAGGGCAGCCGCTAGCTCTGGAAACACCATATATTTT. Translation gives CANRPRAAASSGNTIYF.

This chain joins TRBV29-1 and TRBJ2-3, with 7 positions matching TRBD2. Trimming took 8 bases from V and 4 from J; bases not matched to a gene: 12. Germline V lookup: CDR1 SQVTM, CDR2 ANQGSEA. The CDR3 contains 14 residues. Here the CDR3 reads CSSTGGGIADTQYF. As DNA, the CDR3 is TGCAGCTCAACTGGGGGGGGGATCGCAGATACGCAGTATTTT.

This clonotype was picked up a small number of times. This chain links TRBV11-3 with TRBJ2-1, with 11 bases identical to TRBD1. Germline V CDR1 and CDR2: SGHNT, YENEEA. CDR3 length equals 14 residues. Unmatched junction bases numbered 6, after V lost 5 bases and J lost 9 bases. CDR3 DNA sequence: TGTGCCAGCAGCGCCGGACAGGGGGCTGGTGAGCAGTTCTTC. It yields the protein CASSAGQGAGEQFF. The variable domain in full, with the rest retrieved from reference TRBV11-3 and TRBJ2-1, is EAGVVQSPRYKIIEKKQPVAFWCNPISGHNTLYWYLQNLGQGPELLIRYENEEAVDDSQLPKDRFSAERLKGVDSTLKIQPAELGDSAVYLCASSAGQGAGEQFFGPGTRLTVL.

On this clonotype: At one end the junction does not follow the germline gene, possibly because of a read error. V gene TRBV27 combines with J gene TRBJ2-3; 7 bases are a match to TRBD2. Germline V gene lookup returns CDR1 MNHEY and CDR2 SMNVEV (reference sequence). The CDR3 is made up of 15 amino acids. In DNA, the CDR3 is TGTGCAAGCAGTTTAGTGGCTAGCGGAGCAGATACGCAGTATTTT. It codes for CASSLVASGADTQYF.

The gene calls are TRBV18 and TRBJ2-7; D is unresolved. In germline, CDR1 is KGHSH, CDR2 LQKENI. Trimming shortened V by 2 bases and J by 2 bases, and 7 bases separated the two germline ends. The CDR3 is 13 residues long. The CDR3 DNA sequence: TGTGCCAGCTCACCAGATTTTGCCTACGAGCAGTACTTC. It codes for CASSPDFAYEQYF.

This clonotype was seen a few times. The V and J genes are TRBV20-1 and TRBJ2-7; D is perhaps TRBD2 (5 bases). V was cut by 5 bases and J by 0 bases, with 8 bases left in between. CDR1 is DFQATT and CDR2 is SNEGSKA in the germline V gene (reference sequence). The CDR3 runs to 12 residues. The CDR3 spells CSARRDSYEQYF. The DNA for the CDR3 is TGCAGTGCTCGACGGGACTCCTACGAGCAGTACTTC.

The chain is built from TRBV5-8 and TRBJ2-3; D is undetermined. This CDR3 is built from 16 residues. Trimming cost V 4 bases and J 1 base, with 16 bases left between them. From germline, CDR1 is SGHTS and CDR2 YDEGEE. DNA of the CDR3: TGTGCCAGCAGCCCGAGAGTGGGAAGCGGCACAGATACGCAGTATTTT. This codes for CASSPRVGSGTDTQYF.

In this sample, this clonotype turned up a few times. V usage is TRBV7-8 and J usage is TRBJ2-1; 10 bases are a match to TRBD2. Unmatched junction bases numbered 7, after V lost 4 bases and J lost 4 bases. CDR3 length: 16 residues. Germline CDR1 reads SGHVS; CDR2 reads FQNEAQ. The CDR3 coding sequence is TGTGCCAGCAGCTCCTTAGCGGGAGGAACTTACAATGAGCAGTTCTTC. Residues: CASSSLAGGTYNEQFF.

There are many counts of this clonotype. This sequence joins TRBV12-3 or TRBV12-4 and TRBJ2-2, with D uncertain. Trimming removed 2 bases from V and 0 bases from J, with 16 bases in between. This CDR3 has 18 amino acids. CDR3 protein: CASSLPTTWWANTGELFF. CDR3 coding DNA: TGTGCCAGCAGTTTACCCACCACCTGGTGGGCGAACACCGGGGAGCTGTTTTTT.

V gene TRBV20-1 combines with J gene TRBJ2-1; 10 bases line up with TRBD2. Germline V gives CDR1 DFQATT, CDR2 SNEGSKA (reference sequence). The ends lost 0 bases at V and 5 bases at J; junction bases unmatched: 7. The CDR3 consists of 16 residues. This chain's CDR3 is CSARDSLAGAHNEQFF. As DNA, the CDR3 is TGCAGTGCTAGAGACTCCCTAGCGGGAGCTCACAATGAGCAGTTCTTC.

This clonotype was recorded many times. V is TRBV3-1 and J is TRBJ2-1, with 11 bases lining up with TRBD2. V lost 2 bases to trimming and J lost 5 bases; unmatched junction nucleotides: 2. CDR3 length equals 15 residues. CDR1 and CDR2 from the germline V gene are LGHDT and YNNKEL (reference sequence). The CDR3 loop is CASSQTSGSNNEQFF. CDR3 bases: TGTGCCAGCAGCCAAACTAGCGGGAGCAACAATGAGCAGTTCTTC.

The chain has TRBV28 and TRBJ1-5, with 8 positions matching TRBD1. The CDR3 spans 14 residues. Per the germline V gene, CDR1 is MDHEN and CDR2 is SYDVKM. V was pared by 6 bases and J by 6 bases, with 7 bases of the junction left unmatched. This CDR3 reads CASSSGGDGQPQHF. The CDR3, as DNA: TGTGCCAGCAGCTCAGGGGGCGACGGTCAGCCCCAGCATTTT.